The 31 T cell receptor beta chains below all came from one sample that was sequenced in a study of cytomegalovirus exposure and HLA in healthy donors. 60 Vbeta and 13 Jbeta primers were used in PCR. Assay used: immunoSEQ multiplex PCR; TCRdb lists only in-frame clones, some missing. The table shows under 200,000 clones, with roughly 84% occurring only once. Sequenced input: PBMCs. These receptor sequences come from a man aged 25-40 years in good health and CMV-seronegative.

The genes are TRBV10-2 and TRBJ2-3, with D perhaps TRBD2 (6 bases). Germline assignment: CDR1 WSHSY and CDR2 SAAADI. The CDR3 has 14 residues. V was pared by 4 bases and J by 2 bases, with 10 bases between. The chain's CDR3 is CASSVGGSTDTQYF. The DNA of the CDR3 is TGCGCCAGCAGTGTGGGGGGATCCACAGATACGCAGTATTTT.

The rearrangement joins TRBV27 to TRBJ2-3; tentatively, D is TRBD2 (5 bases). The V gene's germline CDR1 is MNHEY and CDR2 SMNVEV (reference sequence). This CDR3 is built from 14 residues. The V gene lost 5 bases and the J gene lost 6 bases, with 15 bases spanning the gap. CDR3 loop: CASSQDARGDTQYF. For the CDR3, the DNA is TGTGCCAGCAGTCAGGACGCCCGAGGGGATACGCAGTATTTT.

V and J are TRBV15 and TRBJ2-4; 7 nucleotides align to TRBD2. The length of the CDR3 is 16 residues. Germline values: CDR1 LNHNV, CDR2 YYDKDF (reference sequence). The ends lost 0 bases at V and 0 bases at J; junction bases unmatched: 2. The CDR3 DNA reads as TGTGCCACCAGCAGAGATGCGGGAGTAGCCAAAAACATTCAGTACTTC. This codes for CATSRDAGVAKNIQYF.

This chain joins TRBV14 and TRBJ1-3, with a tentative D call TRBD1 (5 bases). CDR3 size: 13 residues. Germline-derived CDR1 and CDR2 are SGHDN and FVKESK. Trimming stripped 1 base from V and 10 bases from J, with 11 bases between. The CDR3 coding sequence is TGTGCCAGCAGCCAAGGACAGTTTTTGACCATATATTTT. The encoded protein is CASSQGQFLTIYF. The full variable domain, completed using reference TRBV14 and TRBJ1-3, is EAGVTQFPSHSVIEKGQTVTLRCDPISGHDNLYWYRRVMGKEIKFLLHFVKESKQDESGMPNNRFLAERTGGTYSTLKVQPAELEDSGVYFCASSQGQFLTIYFGEGSWLTVV.

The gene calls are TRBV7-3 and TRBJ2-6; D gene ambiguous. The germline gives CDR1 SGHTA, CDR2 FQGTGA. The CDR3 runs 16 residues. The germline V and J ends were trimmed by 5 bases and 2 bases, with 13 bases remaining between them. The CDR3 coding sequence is TGTGCCAGCAGCCATCAGGCGACCCCTGGGGCCAACGTCCTGACTTTC. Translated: CASSHQATPGANVLTF.

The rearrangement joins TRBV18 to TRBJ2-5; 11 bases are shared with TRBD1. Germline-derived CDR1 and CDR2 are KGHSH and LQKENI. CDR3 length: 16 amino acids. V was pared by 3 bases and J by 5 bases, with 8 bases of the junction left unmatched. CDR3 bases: TGTGCCAGCTCACCGTGGACAGGGGGCCGTGCGGAGACCCAGTACTTC. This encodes CASSPWTGGRAETQYF.

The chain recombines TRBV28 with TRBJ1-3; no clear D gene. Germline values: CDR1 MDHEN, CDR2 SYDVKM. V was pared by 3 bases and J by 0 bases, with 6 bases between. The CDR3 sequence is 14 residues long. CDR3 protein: CASSFTVSGNTIYF. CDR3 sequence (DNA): TGTGCCAGCAGTTTCACAGTCTCTGGAAACACCATATATTTT.

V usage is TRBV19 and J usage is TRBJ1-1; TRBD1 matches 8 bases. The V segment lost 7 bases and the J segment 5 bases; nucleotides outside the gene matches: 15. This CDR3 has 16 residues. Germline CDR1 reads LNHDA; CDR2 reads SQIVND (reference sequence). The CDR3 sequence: CASTLTLGQGATEAFF. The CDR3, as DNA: TGTGCCAGTACCTTAACTCTGGGGCAGGGGGCAACTGAAGCTTTCTTT.

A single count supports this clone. CDR3 DNA: TGTGCCAGCAGCTTAGAAGGACAGATGAACACTGAAGCTTTCTTT. This translates into CASSLEGQMNTEAFF. The chain links TRBV7-8 to TRBJ1-1, with D maybe TRBD1 (6 bases). The V end lost 1 base, the J end lost 0 bases, and 9 bases lay between the germline ends. The CDR3 runs 15 residues. The germline V gene has CDR1 SGHVS and CDR2 FQNEAQ.

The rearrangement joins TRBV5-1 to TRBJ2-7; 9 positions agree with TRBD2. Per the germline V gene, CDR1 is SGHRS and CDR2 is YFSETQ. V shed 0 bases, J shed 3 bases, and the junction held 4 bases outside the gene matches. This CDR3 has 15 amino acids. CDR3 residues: CASSLEASGNYEQYF. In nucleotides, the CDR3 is TGCGCCAGCAGCTTGGAGGCTAGCGGGAACTACGAGCAGTACTTC.

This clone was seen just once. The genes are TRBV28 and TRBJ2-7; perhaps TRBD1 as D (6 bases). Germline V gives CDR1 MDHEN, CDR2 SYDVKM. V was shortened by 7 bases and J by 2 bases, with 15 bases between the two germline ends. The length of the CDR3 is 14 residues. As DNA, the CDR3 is TGTGCCAGCACCTACAGGGAATCCCCCTACGAGCAGTACTTC. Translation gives CASTYRESPYEQYF.

The CDR3 sequence: CASSLMLRGDTQYF. The CDR3 DNA is TGTGCCAGCAGCCTGATGCTCAGGGGAGATACGCAGTATTTT. The rearrangement links TRBV14 to TRBJ2-3; a weak D match, TRBD1 (6 bases). The V end lost 4 bases, the J end lost 5 bases, and 13 bases lay between the germline ends. CDR3 length: 14 amino acids. Looked up from germline, CDR1 is SGHDN and CDR2 is FVKESK.

The CDR3 DNA follows: TGCGCCAGCACCCTAGCGGGGGCGGGCTCCTACGAGCAGTACTTC. It codes for CASTLAGAGSYEQYF. The chain combines TRBV10-2 with TRBJ2-7; 10 bases line up with TRBD2. V was pared by 7 bases and J by 0 bases, with 6 bases of the junction left unmatched. The germline CDR1 and CDR2 sequences are WSHSY and SAAADI. The CDR3 sequence is 15 residues long.

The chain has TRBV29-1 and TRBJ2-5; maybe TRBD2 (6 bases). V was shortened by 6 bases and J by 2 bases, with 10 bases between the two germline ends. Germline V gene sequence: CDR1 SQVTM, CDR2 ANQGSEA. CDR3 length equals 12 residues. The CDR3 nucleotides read TGCAGCGTCCCAAGCGGGCAAGAGACCCAGTACTTC. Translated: CSVPSGQETQYF.

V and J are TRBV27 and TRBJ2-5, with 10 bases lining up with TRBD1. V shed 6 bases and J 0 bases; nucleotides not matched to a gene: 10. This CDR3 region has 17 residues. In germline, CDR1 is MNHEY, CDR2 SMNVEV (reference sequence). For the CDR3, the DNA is TGTGCCAGCAGGCGAAACGGGGACAGGGGACACCAAGAGACCCAGTACTTC. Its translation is CASRRNGDRGHQETQYF.

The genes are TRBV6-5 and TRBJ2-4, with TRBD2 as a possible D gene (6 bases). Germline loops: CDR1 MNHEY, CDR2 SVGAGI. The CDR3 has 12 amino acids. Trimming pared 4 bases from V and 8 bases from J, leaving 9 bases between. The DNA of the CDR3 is TGTGCCAGCAGTTCCAGGGAGGACATTCAGTACTTC. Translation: CASSSREDIQYF.

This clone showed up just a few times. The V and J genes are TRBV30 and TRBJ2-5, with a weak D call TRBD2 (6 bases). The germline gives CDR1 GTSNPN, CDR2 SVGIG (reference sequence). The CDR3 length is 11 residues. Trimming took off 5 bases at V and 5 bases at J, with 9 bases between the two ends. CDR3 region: CAWAAGETQYF. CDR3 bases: TGTGCCTGGGCCGCGGGGGAGACCCAGTACTTC.

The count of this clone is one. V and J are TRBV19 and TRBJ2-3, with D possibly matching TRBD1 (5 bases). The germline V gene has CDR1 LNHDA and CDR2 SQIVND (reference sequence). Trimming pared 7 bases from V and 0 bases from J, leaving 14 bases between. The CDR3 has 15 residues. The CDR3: CASTLGQTSTDTQYF. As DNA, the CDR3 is TGTGCCAGTACGTTGGGGCAGACTAGCACAGATACGCAGTATTTT.

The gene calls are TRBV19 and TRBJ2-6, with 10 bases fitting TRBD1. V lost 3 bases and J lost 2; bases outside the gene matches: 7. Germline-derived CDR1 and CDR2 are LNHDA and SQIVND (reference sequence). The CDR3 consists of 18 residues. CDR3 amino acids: CASSIPGQGRAGANVLTF. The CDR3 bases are TGTGCCAGTAGTATTCCGGGACAGGGGCGGGCTGGGGCCAACGTCCTGACTTTC.

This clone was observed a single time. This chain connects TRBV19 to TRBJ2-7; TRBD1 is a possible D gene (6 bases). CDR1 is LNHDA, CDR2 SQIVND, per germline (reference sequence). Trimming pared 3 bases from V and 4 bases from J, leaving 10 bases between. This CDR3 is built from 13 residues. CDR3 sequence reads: CASSMNQGYEQYF. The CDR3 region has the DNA TGTGCCAGTAGTATGAACCAGGGGTACGAGCAGTACTTC.

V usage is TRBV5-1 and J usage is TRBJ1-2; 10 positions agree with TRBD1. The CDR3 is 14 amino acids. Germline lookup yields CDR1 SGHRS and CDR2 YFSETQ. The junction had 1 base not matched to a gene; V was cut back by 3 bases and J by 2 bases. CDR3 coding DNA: TGCGCCAGCAGCTGGGACAGGGGAAACTATGGCTACACCTTC. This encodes CASSWDRGNYGYTF.

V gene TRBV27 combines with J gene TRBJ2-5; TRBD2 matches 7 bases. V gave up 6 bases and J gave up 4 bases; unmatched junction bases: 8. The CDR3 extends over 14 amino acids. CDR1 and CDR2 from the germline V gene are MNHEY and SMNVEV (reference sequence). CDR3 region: CASSAWWGGETQYF. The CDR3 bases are TGTGCCAGCAGCGCCTGGTGGGGGGGAGAGACCCAGTACTTC.

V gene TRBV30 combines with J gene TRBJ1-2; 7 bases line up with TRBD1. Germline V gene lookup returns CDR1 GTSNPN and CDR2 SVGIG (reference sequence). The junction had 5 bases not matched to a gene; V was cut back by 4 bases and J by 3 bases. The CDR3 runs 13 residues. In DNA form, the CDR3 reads TGTGCCTGGAACCCAGACAGGGACTATGGCTACACCTTC. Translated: CAWNPDRDYGYTF. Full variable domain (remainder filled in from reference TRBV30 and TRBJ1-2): SQTIHQWPATLVQPVGSPLSLECTVEGTSNPNLYWYRQAAGRGLQLLFYSVGIGQISSEVPQNLSASRPQDRQFILSSKKLLLSDSGFYLCAWNPDRDYGYTFGSGTRLTVV.

The CDR3 DNA follows: TGTGCCAGCAGCTTATCGACTAGCGGGAGTTATGAGCAGTTCTTC. Its translation: CASSLSTSGSYEQFF. The chain recombines TRBV7-3 with TRBJ2-1, with 12 bases aligning to TRBD2. Trimming removed 2 bases from V and 8 bases from J; junction bases left unmatched: 4. In germline, CDR1 is SGHTA, CDR2 FQGTGA. The CDR3 length is 15 residues.

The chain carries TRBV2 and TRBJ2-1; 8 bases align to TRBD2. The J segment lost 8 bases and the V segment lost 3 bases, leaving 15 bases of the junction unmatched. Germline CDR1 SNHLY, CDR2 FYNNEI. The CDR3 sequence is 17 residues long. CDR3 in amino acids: CASSDLGAGVGSDEQFF. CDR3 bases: TGTGCCAGCAGTGATCTTGGAGCGGGAGTTGGTAGCGATGAGCAGTTCTTC.

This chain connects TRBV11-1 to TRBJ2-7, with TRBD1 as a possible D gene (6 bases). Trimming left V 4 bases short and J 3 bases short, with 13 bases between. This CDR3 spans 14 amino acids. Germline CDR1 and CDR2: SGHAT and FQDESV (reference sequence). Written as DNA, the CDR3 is TGTGCCAGCAGCTCACCGGGACACCGCTACGAGCAGTACTTC. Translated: CASSSPGHRYEQYF.

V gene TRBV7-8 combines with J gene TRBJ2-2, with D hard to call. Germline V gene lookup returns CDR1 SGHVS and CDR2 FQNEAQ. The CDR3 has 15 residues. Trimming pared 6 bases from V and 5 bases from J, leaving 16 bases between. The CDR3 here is CASSRELPNTGELFF. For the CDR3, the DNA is TGTGCCAGCAGTCGAGAACTACCAAATACCGGGGAGCTGTTTTTT.

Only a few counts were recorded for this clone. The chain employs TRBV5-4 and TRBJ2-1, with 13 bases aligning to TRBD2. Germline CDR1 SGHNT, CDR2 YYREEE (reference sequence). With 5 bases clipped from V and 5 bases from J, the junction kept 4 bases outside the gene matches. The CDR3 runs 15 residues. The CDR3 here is CASRTSGGAHNEQFF. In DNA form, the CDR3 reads TGTGCCAGCAGAACTAGCGGGGGGGCCCACAATGAGCAGTTCTTC.

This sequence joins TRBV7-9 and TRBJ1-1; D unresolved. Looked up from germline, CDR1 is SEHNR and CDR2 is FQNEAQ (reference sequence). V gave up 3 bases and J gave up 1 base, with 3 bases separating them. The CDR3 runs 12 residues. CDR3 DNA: TGTGCCAGCAGCTTTCAGAACACTGAAGCTTTCTTT. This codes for CASSFQNTEAFF.

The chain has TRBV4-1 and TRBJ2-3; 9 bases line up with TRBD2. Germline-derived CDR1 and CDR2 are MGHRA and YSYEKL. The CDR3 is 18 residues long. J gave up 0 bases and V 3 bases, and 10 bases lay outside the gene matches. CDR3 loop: CASSQGLAGQPSTDTQYF. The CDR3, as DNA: TGCGCCAGCAGCCAGGGGCTAGCGGGGCAGCCTAGCACAGATACGCAGTATTTT.

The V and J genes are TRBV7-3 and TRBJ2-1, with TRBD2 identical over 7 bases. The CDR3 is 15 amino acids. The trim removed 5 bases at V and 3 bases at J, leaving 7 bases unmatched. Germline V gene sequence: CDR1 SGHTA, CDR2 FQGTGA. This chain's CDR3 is CASSTISGDYNEQFF. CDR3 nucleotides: TGTGCCAGCAGCACAATAAGCGGGGACTACAATGAGCAGTTCTTC.